The sample holds a few counts of the clone carrying this T cell receptor (beta chain). As yet, its antigen is unknown. The CDR3 loop spans 14 amino acids. V lost 0 bases and J 11 bases, leaving 14 bases between the germline ends. This sample is part of a study of T-cell reconstitution after alpha-beta-depleted transplantation in children. This sample's TCRbeta library carried unique molecular identifier barcodes. TCRdb used MiXCR to reprocess the PCR reads, holding one entry per CDR3 protein. The sample includes about 980,000 distinct CDR3 sequences, less than 30% of them seen just once. Study-level findings and limits: Several hundred rapidly expanded clones from non-depleted graft cells reportedly supplied alpha-beta T cells about two months post-transplant.

This sequence joins TRBV12-3 or TRBV12-4 and TRBJ1-5; TRBD1 might be the D (6 bases). Sequences were derived from PBMCs, mostly from graft donor cells, sampled 360 days after TCRalphabeta/CD19-depleted stem cell transplant. This clonotype was obtained from a boy under two years old who had a stem cell transplant for SCID, so the T cells may come from the graft donor. The CDR3 DNA reads as TGTGCCAGCAGTTTAGCCGCAGGGGAAGAGGCCCAGCATTTT. Amino acid sequence: CASSLAAGEEAQHF.